This T cell receptor beta chain was sequenced during a study of blood T cells in healthy people across ages. Study results and caveats: TCR beta diversity correlated strongly with naive T cell percentage. Observed TCR beta diversity per million T cells went down as age went up. This fall followed a roughly linear course with age.

On this clonotype: The antigen remains undetermined. The junction departs from the called germline gene at one end, perhaps through a read error.

A J-beta primer mix and a sample-barcoded 5' primer were used in a second PCR of roughly 6 to 12 cycles. TCRdb independently ran MiXCR on the 5' RACE reads; one entry per CDR3 protein. The sample has more than 650,000 distinct CDR3 sequences; about a fifth are singletons. The CDR3 consists of 11 residues. The V gene's germline CDR1 is LGHDT and CDR2 YNNKEL (reference sequence). The source is a man in his 70s in good health. This sequence joins TRBV3-1 and TRBJ1-1, with D unresolved. The sequencing sample was made of blood. The CDR3 protein is CASSGEGVVVF. The CDR3 nucleotides are TGTGCCAGCAGCGGTGAAGGAGTCGTTGTCTTT.